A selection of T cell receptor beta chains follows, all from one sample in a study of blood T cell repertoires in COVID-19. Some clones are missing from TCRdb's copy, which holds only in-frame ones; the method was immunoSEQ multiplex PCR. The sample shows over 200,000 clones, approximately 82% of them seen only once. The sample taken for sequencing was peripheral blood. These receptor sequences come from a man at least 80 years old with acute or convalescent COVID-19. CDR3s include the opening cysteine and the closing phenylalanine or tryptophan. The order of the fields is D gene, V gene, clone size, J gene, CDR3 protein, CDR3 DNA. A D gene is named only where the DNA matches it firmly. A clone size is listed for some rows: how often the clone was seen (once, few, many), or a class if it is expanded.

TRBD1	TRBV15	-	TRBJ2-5	CATSRGLQGARGETQYF	TGTGCCACCAGCAGGGGACTCCAGGGGGCGCGCGGGGAGACCCAGTACTTC
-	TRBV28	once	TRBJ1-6	CASSSSRGGLRYNSPLHF	TGTGCCAGCAGTTCAAGTCGGGGGGGGCTTAGATATAATTCACCCCTCCACTTT
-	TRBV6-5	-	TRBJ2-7	CASRPPQDTYEQYF	TGTGCCAGCAGACCTCCCCAGGACACCTACGAGCAGTACTTC
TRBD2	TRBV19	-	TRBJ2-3	CASRLTSGGITDTQYF	TGTGCCAGTAGACTAACTAGCGGGGGGATCACAGATACGCAGTATTTT
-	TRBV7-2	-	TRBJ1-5	CASSLGPYSNQPQHF	TGTGCCAGCAGCTTAGGGCCATATAGCAATCAGCCCCAGCATTTT
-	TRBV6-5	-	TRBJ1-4	CASRVLPNEKLFF	TGTGCCAGTCGGGTCCTACCAAATGAAAAACTGTTTTTT
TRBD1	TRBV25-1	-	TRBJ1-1	CASRGRQGINTEAFF	TGTGCCAGCAGGGGCAGACAGGGGATAAACACTGAAGCTTTCTTT
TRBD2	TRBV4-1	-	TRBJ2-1	CASSLGLAVNEQFF	TGCGCCAGCAGCCTTGGACTAGCGGTCAATGAGCAGTTCTTC
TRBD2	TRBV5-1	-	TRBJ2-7	CASSLQTSGSIPTYEQYF	TGCGCCAGCAGCCTCCAGACTAGCGGGAGTATCCCCACCTACGAGCAGTACTTC
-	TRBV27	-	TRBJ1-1	CASSPGGPRTEAFF	TGTGCCAGCAGTCCGGGCGGGCCGCGGACTGAAGCTTTCTTT
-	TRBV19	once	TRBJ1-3	CASSATGLSSGNTIYF	TGTGCCAGTAGTGCGACAGGTTTGAGCTCTGGAAACACCATATATTTT